One T cell receptor beta chain is described in this entry. This specimen comes from a study of shared clonotypes between healthy human individuals. Using immunoSEQ multiplex PCR, the repertoire was profiled, and TCRdb retains in-frame clones only, with some absent. Of about 1.1 million clones in the sample, around 78% are singletons; the top ten hold roughly 0.57%. V lost 2 bases and J 1 base, leaving 19 bases between the germline ends. Germline-derived CDR1 and CDR2 are SGHDT and YYEEEE. CDR3 length: 18 residues. The sequence was obtained from a man in his late teens or twenties in good health. Some clones in this sample may be carry-over from other donors' samples. The source material was memory CD4+ T cells from PBMCs. Subset specified: CD45RA-negative fraction. V gene TRBV5-6 combines with J gene TRBJ2-1; D perhaps matches TRBD2 (5 bases). The CDR3 DNA reads TGTGCCAGCAGCTTTTTTCGAGGAGGTAGCACATCCTACAATGAGCAGTTCTTC. Translation gives CASSFFRGGSTSYNEQFF.